The source of this T cell receptor beta chain is a study of shared clonotypes between healthy human individuals. Clones were read by immunoSEQ multiplex PCR, and TCRdb kept only the in-frame ones, dropping some. Among 2 million to 3 million clones listed, 93% were seen once. Points on this clone: The antigen is undetermined.

Study observations and caveats: Around 5.4% of naive CD4 clonotypes were common to a handful of donors.

The J segment lost 6 bases and the V segment lost 0 bases, leaving 5 bases of the junction unmatched. The CDR3 is made up of 15 amino acids. The germline CDR1 and CDR2 sequences are SGHTA and FQGTGA. The rearrangement links TRBV7-3 to TRBJ2-7; 10 nucleotides agree with TRBD2. The sequenced sample consisted of naive CD4+ T cells from PBMCs. Described subset: CD45RA+ positively selected. The receptor's source is a man aged 18 to 30 in good health. Some clones in this sample may be carry-over from other donors' samples. This chain's CDR3 is CASSLTASGSFEQYF. The CDR3, as DNA: TGTGCCAGCAGCTTAACGGCTAGCGGGAGTTTCGAGCAGTACTTC.